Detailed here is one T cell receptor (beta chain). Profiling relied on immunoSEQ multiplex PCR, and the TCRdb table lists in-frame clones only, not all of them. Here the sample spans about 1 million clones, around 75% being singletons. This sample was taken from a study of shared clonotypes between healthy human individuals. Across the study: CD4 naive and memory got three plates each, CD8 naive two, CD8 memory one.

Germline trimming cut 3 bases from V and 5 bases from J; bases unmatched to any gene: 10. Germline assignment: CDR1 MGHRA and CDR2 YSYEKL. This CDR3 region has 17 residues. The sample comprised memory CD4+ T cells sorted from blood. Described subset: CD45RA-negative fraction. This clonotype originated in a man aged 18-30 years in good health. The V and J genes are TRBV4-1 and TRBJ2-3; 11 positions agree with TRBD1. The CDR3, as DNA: TGCGCCAGCAGCCAGGGACTTGGACAGGGGGCGGGAGATACGCAGTATTTT. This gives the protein CASSQGLGQGAGDTQYF.